The sequence of this T cell receptor (beta chain) was determined in a study of a mutant IDH1 vaccine in newly diagnosed glioma. Across the study: Either 4-6 weeks after radiotherapy alone or alongside temozolomide, vaccination was begun.

Generated by immunoSEQ multiplex PCR, the TCRdb table keeps only in-frame clones and is missing some. The sample holds about 32,000 clones, under 85% seen once. Time point in this sample: week 35, safety follow-up. The content of each vaccine dose was 300 ug of mutant IDH1 20-mer peptide, and topical imiquimod accompanied it. There were new WHO grade 3 or 4 astrocytomas in the donors, and these were IDH1-mutant and ATRX-lost. Between the trimmed V and J ends, which lost 4 bases and 2 bases, there was a span of 9 bases. This CDR3 is built from 13 residues. From germline, CDR1 is SGHVS and CDR2 FQNEAQ. The count of this clone is one. What it binds is not known.

V gene TRBV7-8 combines with J gene TRBJ2-7; no clear D gene. The sequence came from a woman in her 30s with glioma. Some clones in this sample may be carry-over from other donors' samples. The specimen comprised PBMCs, sampled from a glioma patient whose treatment included an IDH1 peptide vaccine. The DNA for the CDR3 is TGTGCCAGCAGCTCGACAACCACCTACGAGCAGTACTTC. It is translated as CASSSTTTYEQYF.